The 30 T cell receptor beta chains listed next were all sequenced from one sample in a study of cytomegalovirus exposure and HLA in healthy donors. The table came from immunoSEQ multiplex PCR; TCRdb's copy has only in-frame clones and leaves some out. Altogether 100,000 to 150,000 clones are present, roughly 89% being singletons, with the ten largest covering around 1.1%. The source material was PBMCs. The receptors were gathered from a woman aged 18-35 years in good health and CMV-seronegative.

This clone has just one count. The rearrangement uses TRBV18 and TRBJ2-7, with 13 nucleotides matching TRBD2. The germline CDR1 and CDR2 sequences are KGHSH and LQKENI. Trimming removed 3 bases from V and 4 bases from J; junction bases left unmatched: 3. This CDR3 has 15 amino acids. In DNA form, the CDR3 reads TGTGCCAGCTCACCGCCGGGACTAGCGGGATACGAGCAGTACTTC. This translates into CASSPPGLAGYEQYF.

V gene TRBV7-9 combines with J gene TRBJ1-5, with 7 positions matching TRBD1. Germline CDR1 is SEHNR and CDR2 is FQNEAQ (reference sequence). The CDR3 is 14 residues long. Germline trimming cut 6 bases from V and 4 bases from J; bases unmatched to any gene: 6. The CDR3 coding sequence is TGTGCCAGCAGGGCCGGGACAGAAAATCAGCCCCAGCATTTT. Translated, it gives CASRAGTENQPQHF.

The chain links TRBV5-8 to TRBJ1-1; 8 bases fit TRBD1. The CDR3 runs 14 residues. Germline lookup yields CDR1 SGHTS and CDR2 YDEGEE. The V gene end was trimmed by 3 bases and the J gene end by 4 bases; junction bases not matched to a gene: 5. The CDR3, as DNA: TGTGCCAGCAGCTATAGCGGACAGGGCACTGAAGCTTTCTTT. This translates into CASSYSGQGTEAFF.

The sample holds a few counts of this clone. Here the CDR3 reads CASSEVLGQGAGEQFF. CDR3 in DNA: TGTGCCAGCAGTGAAGTATTGGGACAGGGGGCTGGTGAGCAGTTCTTC. The chain combines TRBV6-4 with TRBJ2-1, with 12 bases identical to TRBD1. After removal of 3 bases from V and 9 bases from J, the junction contained 9 bases not matched to a gene. Germline assignment: CDR1 MRHNA and CDR2 SNTAGT. The CDR3 runs to 16 residues.

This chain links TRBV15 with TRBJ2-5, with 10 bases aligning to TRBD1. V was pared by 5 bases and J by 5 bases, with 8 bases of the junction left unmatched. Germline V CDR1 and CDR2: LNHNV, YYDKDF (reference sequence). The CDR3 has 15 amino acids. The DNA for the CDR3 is TGTGCCACCAGCGGCGGGACAGGGGCAACGGAGACCCAGTACTTC. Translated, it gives CATSGGTGATETQYF.

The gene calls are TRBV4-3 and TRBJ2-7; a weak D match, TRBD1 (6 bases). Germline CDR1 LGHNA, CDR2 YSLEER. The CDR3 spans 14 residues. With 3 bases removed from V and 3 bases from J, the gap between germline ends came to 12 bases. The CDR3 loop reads CASSHSAGVYEQYF. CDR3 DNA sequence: TGCGCCAGCAGCCACTCAGCAGGGGTCTACGAGCAGTACTTC.

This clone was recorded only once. CDR3 in DNA: TGTGCCAGCAGTTTGCTGGACAGGGTTTATAATGAGCAGTTCTTC. Amino acid sequence: CASSLLDRVYNEQFF. The V gene is TRBV28, the J gene TRBJ2-1; 8 positions agree with TRBD1. J lost 7 bases, V lost 3 bases, and 8 bases had no gene match. CDR1 and CDR2 (germline): MDHEN, SYDVKM. CDR3 size: 15 residues.

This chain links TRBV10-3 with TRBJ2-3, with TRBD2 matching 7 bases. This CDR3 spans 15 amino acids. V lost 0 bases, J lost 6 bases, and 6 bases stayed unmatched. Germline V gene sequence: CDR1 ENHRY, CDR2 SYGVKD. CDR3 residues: CAISESTSLADTQYF. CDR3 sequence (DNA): TGTGCCATCAGTGAGTCGACTAGCCTGGCGGATACGCAGTATTTT.

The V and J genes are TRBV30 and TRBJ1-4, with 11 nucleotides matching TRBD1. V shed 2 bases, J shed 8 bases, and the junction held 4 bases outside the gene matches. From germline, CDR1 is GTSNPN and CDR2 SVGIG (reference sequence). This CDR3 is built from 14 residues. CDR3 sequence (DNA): TGTGCCTGGAGTAGGACAGGGGGCCGCGAAAAACTGTTTTTT. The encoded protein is CAWSRTGGREKLFF.

Here the CDR3 DNA reads TGCGCCAGCAGCTTGGTGTACGGTCTGAACACTGAAGCTTTCTTT. Its translation: CASSLVYGLNTEAFF. The chain links TRBV5-1 to TRBJ1-1; D is uncertain. Trimming removed 0 bases from V and 0 bases from J, with 9 bases in between. Germline V lookup: CDR1 SGHRS, CDR2 YFSETQ. The CDR3 is made up of 15 amino acids.

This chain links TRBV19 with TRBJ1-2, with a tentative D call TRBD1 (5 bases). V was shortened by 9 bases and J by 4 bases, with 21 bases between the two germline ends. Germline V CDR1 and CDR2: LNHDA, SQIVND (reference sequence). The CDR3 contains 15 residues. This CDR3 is CASLPSIDSLYGYTF. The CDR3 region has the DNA TGTGCCAGCTTGCCTTCCATAGACAGCCTCTATGGCTACACCTTC.

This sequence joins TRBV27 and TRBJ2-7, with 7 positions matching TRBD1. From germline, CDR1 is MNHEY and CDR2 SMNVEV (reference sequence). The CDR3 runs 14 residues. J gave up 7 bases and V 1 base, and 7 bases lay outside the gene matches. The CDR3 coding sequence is TGTGCCAGCAGTTTATTGGACAGGCCAGGGGAGCAGTACTTC. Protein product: CASSLLDRPGEQYF.

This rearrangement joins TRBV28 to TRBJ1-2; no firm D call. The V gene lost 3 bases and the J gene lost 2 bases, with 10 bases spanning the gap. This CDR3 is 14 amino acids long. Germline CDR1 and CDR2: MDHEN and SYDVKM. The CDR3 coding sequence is TGTGCCAGCAGTTTGCCCCCAACAAACTATGGCTACACCTTC. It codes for CASSLPPTNYGYTF.

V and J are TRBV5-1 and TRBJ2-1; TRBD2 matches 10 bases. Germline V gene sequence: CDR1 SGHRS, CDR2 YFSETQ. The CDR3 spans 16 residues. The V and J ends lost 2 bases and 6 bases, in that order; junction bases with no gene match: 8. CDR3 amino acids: CASSFVLSSGSNEQFF. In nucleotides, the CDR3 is TGCGCCAGCAGCTTCGTGTTGTCTAGCGGGAGCAATGAGCAGTTCTTC. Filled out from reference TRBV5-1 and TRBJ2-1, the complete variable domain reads KAGVTQTPRYLIKTRGQQVTLSCSPISGHRSVSWYQQTPGQGLQFLFEYFSETQRNKGNFPGRFSGRQFSNSRSEMNVSTLELGDSALYLCASSFVLSSGSNEQFFGPGTRLTVL.

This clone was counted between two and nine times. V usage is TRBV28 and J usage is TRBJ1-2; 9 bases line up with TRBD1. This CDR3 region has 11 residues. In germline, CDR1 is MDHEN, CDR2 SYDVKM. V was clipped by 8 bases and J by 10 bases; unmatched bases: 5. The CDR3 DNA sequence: TGTGCCAGCCGACAGGGGGTCGACTACACCTTC. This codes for CASRQGVDYTF.

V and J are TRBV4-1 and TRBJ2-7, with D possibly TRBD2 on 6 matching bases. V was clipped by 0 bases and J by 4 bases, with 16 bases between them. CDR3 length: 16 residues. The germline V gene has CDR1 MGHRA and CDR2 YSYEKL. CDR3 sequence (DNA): TGCGCCAGCAGCCAAGATGCGGGGCCCCCGAGATACGAGCAGTACGTC. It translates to CASSQDAGPPRYEQYV.

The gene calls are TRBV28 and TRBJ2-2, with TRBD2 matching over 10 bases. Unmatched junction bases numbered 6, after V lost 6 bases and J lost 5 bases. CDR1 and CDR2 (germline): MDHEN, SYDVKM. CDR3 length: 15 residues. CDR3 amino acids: CASRLSGRVTGELFF. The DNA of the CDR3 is TGTGCCAGCAGATTGAGCGGGAGGGTGACCGGGGAGCTGTTTTTT.

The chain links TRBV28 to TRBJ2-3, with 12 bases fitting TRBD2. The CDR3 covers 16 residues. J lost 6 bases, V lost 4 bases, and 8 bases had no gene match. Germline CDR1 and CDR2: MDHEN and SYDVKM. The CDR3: CASSSPRTSGDDTQYF. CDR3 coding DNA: TGTGCCAGCAGTTCCCCACGGACTAGCGGGGACGATACGCAGTATTTT. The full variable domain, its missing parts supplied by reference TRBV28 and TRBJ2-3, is DVKVTQSSRYLVKRTGEKVFLECVQDMDHENMFWYRQDPGLGLRLIYFSYDVKMKEKGDIPEGYSVSREKKERFSLILESASTNQTSMYLCASSSPRTSGDDTQYFGPGTRLTVL.

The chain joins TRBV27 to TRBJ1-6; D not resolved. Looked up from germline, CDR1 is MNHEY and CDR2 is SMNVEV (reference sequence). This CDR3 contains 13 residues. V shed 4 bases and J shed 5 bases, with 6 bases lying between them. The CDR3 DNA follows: TGTGCCAGCAGTTACAGTAATAATTCACCCCTCCACTTT. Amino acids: CASSYSNNSPLHF.

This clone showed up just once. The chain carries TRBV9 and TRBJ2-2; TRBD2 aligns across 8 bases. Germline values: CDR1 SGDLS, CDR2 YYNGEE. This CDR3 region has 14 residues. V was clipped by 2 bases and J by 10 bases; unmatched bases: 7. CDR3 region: CASSVSGSLEELFF. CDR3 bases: TGTGCCAGCAGCGTGAGCGGGAGTCTCGAGGAGCTGTTTTTT.

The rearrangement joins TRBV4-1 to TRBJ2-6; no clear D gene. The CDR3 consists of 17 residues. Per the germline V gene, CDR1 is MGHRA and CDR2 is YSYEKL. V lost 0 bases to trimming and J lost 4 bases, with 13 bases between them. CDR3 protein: CASSQEQRSSGANVLTF. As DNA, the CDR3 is TGCGCCAGCAGCCAAGAACAAAGATCCTCCGGGGCCAACGTCCTGACTTTC.

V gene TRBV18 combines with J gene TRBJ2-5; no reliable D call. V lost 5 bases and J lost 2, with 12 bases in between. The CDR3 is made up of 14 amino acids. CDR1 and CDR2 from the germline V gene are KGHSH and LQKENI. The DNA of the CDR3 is TGTGCCAGCTCATCCCGACCCGGGCAAGAGACCCAGTACTTC. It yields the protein CASSSRPGQETQYF. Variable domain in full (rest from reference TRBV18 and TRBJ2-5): NAGVMQNPRHLVRRRGQEARLRCSPMKGHSHVYWYRQLPEEGLKFMVYLQKENIIDESGMPKERFSAEFPKEGPSILRIQQVVRGDSAAYFCASSSRPGQETQYFGPGTRLLVL.

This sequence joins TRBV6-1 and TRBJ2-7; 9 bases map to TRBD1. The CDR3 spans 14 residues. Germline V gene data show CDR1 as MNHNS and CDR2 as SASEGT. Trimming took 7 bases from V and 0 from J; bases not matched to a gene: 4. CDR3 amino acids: CASTRTGDSYEQYV. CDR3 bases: TGTGCCAGCACCCGGACAGGGGACTCCTACGAGCAGTACGTC.

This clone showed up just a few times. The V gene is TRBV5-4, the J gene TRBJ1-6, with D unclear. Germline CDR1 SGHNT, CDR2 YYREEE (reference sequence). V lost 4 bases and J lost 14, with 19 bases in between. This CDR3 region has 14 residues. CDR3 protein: CASSAERNSDALHF. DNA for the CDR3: TGTGCCAGCAGCGCGGAACGAAATTCAGACGCCCTCCACTTT.

The CDR3 loop reads CASSLEGTPNYEQYF. Written as DNA, the CDR3 is TGTGCCAGCAGCTTGGAGGGGACACCAAACTACGAGCAGTACTTC. J is TRBJ2-7 and V is TRBV5-5; D possibly corresponds to TRBD1 (6 bases). Germline V gene data show CDR1 as SGHKS and CDR2 as YYEKEE (reference sequence). Between the trimmed V and J ends, which lost 0 bases and 3 bases, there was a span of 13 bases. The CDR3 is made up of 15 amino acids. Combining the CDR3 with reference TRBV5-5 and TRBJ2-7 gives the whole variable domain DAGVTQSPTHLIKTRGQQVTLRCSPISGHKSVSWYQQVLGQGPQFIFQYYEKEERGRGNFPDRFSARQFPNYSSELNVNALLLGDSALYLCASSLEGTPNYEQYFGPGTRLTVT.

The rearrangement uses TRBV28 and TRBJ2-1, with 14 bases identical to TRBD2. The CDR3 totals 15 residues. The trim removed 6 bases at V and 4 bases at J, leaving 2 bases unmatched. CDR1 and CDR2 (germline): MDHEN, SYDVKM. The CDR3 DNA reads TGTGCCAGCAGGAGGACTAGCGGGGGGTACAATGAGCAGTTCTTC. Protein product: CASRRTSGGYNEQFF.

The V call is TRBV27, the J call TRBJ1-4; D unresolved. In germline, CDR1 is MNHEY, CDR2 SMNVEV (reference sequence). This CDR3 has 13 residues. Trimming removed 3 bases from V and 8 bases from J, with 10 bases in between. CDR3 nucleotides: TGTGCCAGCAGTTTCGGGGAGGGAGAAAAACTGTTTTTT. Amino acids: CASSFGEGEKLFF. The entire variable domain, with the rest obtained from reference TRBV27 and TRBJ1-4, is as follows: EAQVTQNPRYLITVTGKKLTVTCSQNMNHEYMSWYRQDPGLGLRQIYYSMNVEVTDKGDVPEGYKVSRKEKRNFPLILESPSPNQTSLYFCASSFGEGEKLFFGSGTQLSVL.

This CDR3 is CASSSDSHGYTF. The CDR3 DNA reads TGCGCCAGCAGTTCCGACAGCCATGGCTACACCTTC. The chain couples TRBV10-1 to TRBJ1-2, with D tentatively TRBD1 (5 bases). The germline V gene has CDR1 WNHNN and CDR2 SYGVQD (reference sequence). V was trimmed by 5 bases and J by 6 bases, leaving 10 bases between them. The CDR3 is 12 residues long.

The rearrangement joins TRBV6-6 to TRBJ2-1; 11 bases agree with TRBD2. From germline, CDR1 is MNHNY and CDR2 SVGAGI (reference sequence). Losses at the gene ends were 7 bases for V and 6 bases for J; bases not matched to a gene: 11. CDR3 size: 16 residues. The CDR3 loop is CASTPGLAGRVNEQFF. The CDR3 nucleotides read TGTGCCAGCACCCCTGGACTAGCGGGCCGTGTCAATGAGCAGTTCTTC.

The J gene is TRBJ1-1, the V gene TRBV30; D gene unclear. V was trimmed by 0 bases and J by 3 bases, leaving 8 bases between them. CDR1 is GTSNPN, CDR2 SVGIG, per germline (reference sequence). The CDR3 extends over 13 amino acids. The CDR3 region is CAWSVAGYTEAFF. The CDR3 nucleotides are TGTGCCTGGAGTGTAGCGGGGTACACTGAAGCTTTCTTT.